The entry below gives a single T cell receptor beta chain sequence along with its context. This sample is part of a study of blood T cell repertoires in COVID-19. On the study more broadly: The United States, Italy and Spain were the sources of the acute and convalescent COVID-19 samples. Sources were T cells, B-cell-depleted T cells, or PBMCs; the material itself was cDNA or gDNA.

Original analysis: Estimated nucleated cell counts came from reference gene primer amplification. Some clones are missing from TCRdb's copy, which holds only in-frame ones; the method was immunoSEQ multiplex PCR. The DNA gave D and trimming, while V, J and clone size come from that table. The sample lists under 300,000 clones; 85% to 90% were seen once. This receptor was obtained from a man aged 55 to 70 with acute or convalescent COVID-19. Sequencing was performed on peripheral blood.

The CDR3 DNA sequence: TGTGCCAGCAGCTTACCCCAGACAGTCCAAGAGACCCAGTACTTC. Translated, it gives CASSLPQTVQETQYF. The chain combines TRBV7-9 with TRBJ2-5; possible D gene TRBD1, 5 bases. The V and J ends lost 2 bases and 1 base respectively, with 11 bases between them. This CDR3 spans 15 amino acids. Per the germline V gene, CDR1 is SEHNR and CDR2 is FQNEAQ (reference sequence).